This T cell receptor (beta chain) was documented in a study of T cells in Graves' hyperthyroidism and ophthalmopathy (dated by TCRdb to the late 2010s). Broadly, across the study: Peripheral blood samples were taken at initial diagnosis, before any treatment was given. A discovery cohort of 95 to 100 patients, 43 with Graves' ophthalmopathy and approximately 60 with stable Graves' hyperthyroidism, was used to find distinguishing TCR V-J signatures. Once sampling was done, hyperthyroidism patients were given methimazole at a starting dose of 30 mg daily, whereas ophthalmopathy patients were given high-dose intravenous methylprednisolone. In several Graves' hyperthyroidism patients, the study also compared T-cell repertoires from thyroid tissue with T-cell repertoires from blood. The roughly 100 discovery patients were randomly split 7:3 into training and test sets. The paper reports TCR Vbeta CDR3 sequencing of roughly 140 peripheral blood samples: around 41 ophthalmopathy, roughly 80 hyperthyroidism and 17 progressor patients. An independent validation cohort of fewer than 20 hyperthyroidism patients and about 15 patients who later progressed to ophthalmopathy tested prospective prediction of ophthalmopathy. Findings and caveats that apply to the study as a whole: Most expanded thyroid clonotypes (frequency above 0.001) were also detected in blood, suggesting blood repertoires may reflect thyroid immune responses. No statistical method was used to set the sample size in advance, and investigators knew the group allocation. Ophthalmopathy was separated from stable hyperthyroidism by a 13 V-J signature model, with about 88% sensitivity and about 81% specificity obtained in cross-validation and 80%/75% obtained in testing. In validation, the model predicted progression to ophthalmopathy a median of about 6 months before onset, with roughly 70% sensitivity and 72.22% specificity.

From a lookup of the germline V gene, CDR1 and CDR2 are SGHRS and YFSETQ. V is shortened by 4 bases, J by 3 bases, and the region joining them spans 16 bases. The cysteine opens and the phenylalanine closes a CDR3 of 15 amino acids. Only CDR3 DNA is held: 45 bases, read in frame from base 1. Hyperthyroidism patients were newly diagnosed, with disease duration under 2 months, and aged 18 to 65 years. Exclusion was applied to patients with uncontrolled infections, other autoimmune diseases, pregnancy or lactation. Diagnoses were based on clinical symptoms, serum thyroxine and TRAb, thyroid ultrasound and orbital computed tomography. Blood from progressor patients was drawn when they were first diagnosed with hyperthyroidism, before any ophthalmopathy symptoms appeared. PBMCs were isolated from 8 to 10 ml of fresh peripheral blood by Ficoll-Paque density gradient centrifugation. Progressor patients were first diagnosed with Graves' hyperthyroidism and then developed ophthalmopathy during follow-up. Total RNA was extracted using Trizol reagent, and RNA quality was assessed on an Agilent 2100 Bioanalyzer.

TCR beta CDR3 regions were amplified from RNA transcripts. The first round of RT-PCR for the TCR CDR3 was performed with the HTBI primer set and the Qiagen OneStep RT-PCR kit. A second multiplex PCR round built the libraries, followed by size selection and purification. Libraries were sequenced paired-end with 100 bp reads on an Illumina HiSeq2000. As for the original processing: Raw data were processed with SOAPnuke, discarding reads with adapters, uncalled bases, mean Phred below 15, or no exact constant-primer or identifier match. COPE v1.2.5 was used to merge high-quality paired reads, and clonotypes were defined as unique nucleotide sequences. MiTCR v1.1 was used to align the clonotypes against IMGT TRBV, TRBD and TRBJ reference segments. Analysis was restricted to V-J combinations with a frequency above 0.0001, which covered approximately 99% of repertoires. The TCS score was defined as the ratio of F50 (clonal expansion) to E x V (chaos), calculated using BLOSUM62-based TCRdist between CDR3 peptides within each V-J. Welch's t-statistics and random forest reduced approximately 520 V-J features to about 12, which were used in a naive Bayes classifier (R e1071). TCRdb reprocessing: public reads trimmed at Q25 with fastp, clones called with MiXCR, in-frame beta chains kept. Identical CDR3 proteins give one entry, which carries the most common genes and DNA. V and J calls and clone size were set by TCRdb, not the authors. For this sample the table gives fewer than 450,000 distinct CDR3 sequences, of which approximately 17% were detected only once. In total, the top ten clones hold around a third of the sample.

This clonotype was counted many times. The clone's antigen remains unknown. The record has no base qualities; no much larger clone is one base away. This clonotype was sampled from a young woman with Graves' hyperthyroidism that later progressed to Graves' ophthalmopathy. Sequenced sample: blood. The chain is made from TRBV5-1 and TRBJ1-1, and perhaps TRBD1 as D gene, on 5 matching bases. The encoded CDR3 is CASSLPEGSDTEAFF. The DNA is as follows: TGCGCCAGCAGCCTGCCGGAGGGGTCGGACACTGAAGCTTTCTTT.